The sequence of this T cell receptor (beta chain) was determined in a study of blood T cell repertoires in COVID-19 (dated by TCRdb to 2018 to 2020). Study-level background: Samples covering the acute and convalescent phases of COVID-19 were provided by collaborators in the United States, Italy and Spain. The material from the prospective study consisted of cDNA or gDNA derived from T cells, B-cell-depleted T cells, or PBMCs. Deeply sampled blood TCRbeta repertoires from subjects exposed to, actively infected with, or recovered from COVID-19 were included in the dataset. The repertoires were released in a freely available public database intended as a resource for research on the immune response to SARS-CoV-2. Samples were obtained from the ongoing ImmuneRACE study (first 160 participants) and from 1,000 to 1,500 subjects provided by 6 global collaborators. Sample metadata almost always included a de-identified subject ID, COVID-19 status, age in years and sex. HLA class I and class II types, where available, came from metadata supplied by the sample provider rather than from assay-based typing. Overall study outcomes, separate from this receptor: How much clinical and demographic metadata was included differed by source and by participant, and the metadata was provided uncurated.

Participants in the prospective study were aged about 18 to 89 years, lived in under 30 United States geographic areas, and enrolled through a virtual design. In the prospective study, participants were assigned to cohorts based on the clinical history participants reported in a screening survey and a study questionnaire. ImmuneRACE Cohort 3 recovered participants were defined by two consecutive negative NP/OP PCR tests, healthcare professional clearance, or symptom resolution. In the prospective study, whole blood, serum and a nasopharyngeal or oropharyngeal swab were collected from each participant by mobile phlebotomists. Participants in the prospective study had the option to provide additional blood draws and questionnaires over a roughly 2-month period. Before DNA extraction, blood samples from the prospective study were shipped at room temperature or frozen. The germline V gene (reference sequence) sets CDR1 to LNHNV and CDR2 to YYDKDF. Including cysteine and phenylalanine, the CDR3 has 14 amino acids. Only the CDR3 part of the read is kept: 42 bases, read in frame from the first base. Trimming takes 5 bases from V and 2 bases from J, and the germline ends sit 13 bases apart.

With respect to this clone: Which antigen it targets is not known. It has no much larger one-base neighbor in the sample; base qualities were not kept.

TCRbeta CDR3 regions were amplified from genomic DNA using the immunoSEQ Assay, a bias-controlled multiplex PCR. The authors' pipeline ran thus. The number of nucleated cells in each sample was estimated from the amplification of reference gene primers within the assay. Sequence reads were collapsed and filtered to measure the absolute abundance of every unique TCRbeta CDR3 rearrangement. For each sample, productive Simpson clonality was calculated as the square root of Simpson's diversity index over productive rearrangements. Drawn from immuneACCESS, this table holds only the in-frame rearrangements with V and J called that TCRdb kept. Clones are partly lost; checked studies trace under half to an unresolved V gene and leave the rest unexplained. From that table come the V and J calls and clone size; the DNA was used to work out D and trimming. For this sample the table gives some 220,000 clones, of which about 85% were detected only once. The ten largest clonotypes hold about 2.6% of the sample.

This TCR derives from a woman aged 25 to 45 who had recovered from COVID-19. The sequence joins TRBV15 to TRBJ2-7; the D gene assignment is ambiguous. The sample taken for sequencing was PBMCs or T cells enriched from blood (not recorded which). The CDR3: CATSVTEKTYEQYF. The DNA is as follows: TGTGCCACCAGCGTCACAGAAAAAACCTACGAGCAGTACTTC.